The 4 T cell receptor beta chains below all came from one sample that was sequenced in a study of blood T cell repertoires in COVID-19. Generated by immunoSEQ multiplex PCR, the TCRdb table keeps only in-frame clones and is missing some. The sample carries around 200,000 clones, over 70% recorded once. The sequenced material came from peripheral blood. The receptors originated from a man in his fifties or sixties with active or convalescent COVID-19.

A few counts support this clone. The chain carries TRBV4-3 and TRBJ2-1; no reliable D call. V was shortened by 0 bases and J by 9 bases, with 9 bases between the two germline ends. Germline CDR1 and CDR2: LGHNA and YSLEER. The CDR3 is 13 amino acids. CDR3 amino acids: CASSQDRWAEQFF. DNA for the CDR3: TGCGCCAGCAGCCAAGATCGGTGGGCTGAGCAGTTCTTC.

J is TRBJ2-2 and V is TRBV11-2, with a possible D match to TRBD2 (6 bases). The CDR3 is made up of 15 amino acids. Deletions cut 5 bases from V and 4 bases from J, with 14 bases between. Germline CDR1 reads SGHAT; CDR2 reads FQNNGV. The CDR3 nucleotides read TGTGCCAGCAGCCACGGACTACCAACCACCGGGGAGCTGTTTTTT. Encoded protein: CASSHGLPTTGELFF. Filled out from reference TRBV11-2 and TRBJ2-2, the complete variable domain reads EAGVAQSPRYKIIEKRQSVAFWCNPISGHATLYWYQQILGQGPKLLIQFQNNGVVDDSQLPKDRFSAERLKGVDSTLKIQPAKLEDSAVYLCASSHGLPTTGELFFGEGSRLTVL.

The chain is built from TRBV25-1 and TRBJ1-1, with D unclear. This CDR3 has 11 residues. Germline V lookup: CDR1 MGHDK, CDR2 SYGVNS. Trimming cost V 3 bases and J 5 bases, with 4 bases left between them. The CDR3 DNA sequence: TGTGCCAGCAGTGATTTAACTGAAGCTTTCTTT. This encodes CASSDLTEAFF.

V usage is TRBV30 and J usage is TRBJ2-7, with D possibly being TRBD2 (5 bases). CDR3 length: 13 amino acids. V was trimmed by 0 bases and J by 4 bases, leaving 10 bases between them. Germline loops: CDR1 GTSNPN, CDR2 SVGIG (reference sequence). CDR3 in DNA: TGTGCCTGGAGTGTATGGCGCGGGTACGAGCAGTACTTC. Amino acid sequence: CAWSVWRGYEQYF.